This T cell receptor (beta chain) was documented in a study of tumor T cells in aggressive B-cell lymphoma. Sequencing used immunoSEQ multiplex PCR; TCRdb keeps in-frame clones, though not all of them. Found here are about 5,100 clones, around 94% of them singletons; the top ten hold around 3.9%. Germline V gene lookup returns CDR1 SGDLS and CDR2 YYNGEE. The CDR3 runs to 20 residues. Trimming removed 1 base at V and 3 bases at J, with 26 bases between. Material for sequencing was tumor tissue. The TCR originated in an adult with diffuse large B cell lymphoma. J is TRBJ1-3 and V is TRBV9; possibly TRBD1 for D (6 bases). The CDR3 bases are TGTGCCAGCAGCGTACAAGCCGGTACCATTCAGGGGACTATTGGAAACACCATATATTTT. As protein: CASSVQAGTIQGTIGNTIYF.